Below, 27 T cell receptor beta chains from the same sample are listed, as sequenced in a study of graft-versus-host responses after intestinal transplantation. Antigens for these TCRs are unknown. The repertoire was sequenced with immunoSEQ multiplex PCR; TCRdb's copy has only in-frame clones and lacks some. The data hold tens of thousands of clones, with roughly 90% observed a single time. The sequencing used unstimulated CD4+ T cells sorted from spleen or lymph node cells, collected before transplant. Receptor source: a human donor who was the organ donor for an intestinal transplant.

The CDR3 spells CASCQGASNTGELFF. The CDR3 DNA follows: TGTGCCAGCTGTCAAGGGGCCTCGAACACCGGGGAGCTGTTTTTT. The chain links TRBV18 to TRBJ2-2; weak D call: TRBD1 (5 bases). The CDR3 extends over 15 amino acids. V gave up 7 bases and J gave up 0 bases, with 12 bases separating them. Germline CDR1 is KGHSH and CDR2 is LQKENI.

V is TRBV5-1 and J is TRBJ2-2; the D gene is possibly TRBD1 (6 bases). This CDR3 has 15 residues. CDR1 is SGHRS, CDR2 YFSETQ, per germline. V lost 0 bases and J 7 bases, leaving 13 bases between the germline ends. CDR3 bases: TGCGCCAGCAGCTTGGACAGGGCAGGTATCGGGGAGCTGTTTTTT. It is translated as CASSLDRAGIGELFF.

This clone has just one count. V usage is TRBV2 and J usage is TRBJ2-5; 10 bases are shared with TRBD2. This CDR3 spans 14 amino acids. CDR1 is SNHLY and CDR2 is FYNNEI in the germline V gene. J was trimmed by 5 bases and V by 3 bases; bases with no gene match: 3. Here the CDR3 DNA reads TGTGCCAGCAGTGAGACTAGCGGGCGGGAGACCCAGTACTTC. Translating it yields CASSETSGRETQYF.

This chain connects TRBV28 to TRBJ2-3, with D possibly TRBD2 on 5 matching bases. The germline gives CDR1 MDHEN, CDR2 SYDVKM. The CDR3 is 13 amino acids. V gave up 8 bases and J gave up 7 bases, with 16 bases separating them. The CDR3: CASWREEENTQYF. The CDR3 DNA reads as TGTGCCAGCTGGCGCGAGGAGGAAAATACGCAGTATTTT.

In nucleotides, the CDR3 is TGTGCCAGCAGGCCGACAGGACTGACTGAAGCTTTCTTT. Translating it yields CASRPTGLTEAFF. The rearrangement uses TRBV6-5 and TRBJ1-1; TRBD1 is a possible D gene (6 bases). CDR3 size: 13 residues. Deletions cut 6 bases from V and 5 bases from J, with 13 bases between. CDR1 MNHEY and CDR2 SVGAGI come from the germline V gene.

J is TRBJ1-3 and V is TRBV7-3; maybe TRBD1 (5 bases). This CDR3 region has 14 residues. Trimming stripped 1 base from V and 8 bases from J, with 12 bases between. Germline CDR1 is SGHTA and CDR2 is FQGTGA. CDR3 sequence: CASSLKGRLDTIYF. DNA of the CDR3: TGTGCCAGCAGCTTAAAGGGGCGGCTAGACACCATATATTTT.

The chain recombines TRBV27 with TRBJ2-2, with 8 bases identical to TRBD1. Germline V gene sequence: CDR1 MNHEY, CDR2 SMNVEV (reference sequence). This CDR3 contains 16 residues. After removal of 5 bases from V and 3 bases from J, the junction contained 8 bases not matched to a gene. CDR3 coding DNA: TGTGCCAGCAGTCCGCGACAGGGGAAGGACACCGGGGAGCTGTTTTTT. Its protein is CASSPRQGKDTGELFF.

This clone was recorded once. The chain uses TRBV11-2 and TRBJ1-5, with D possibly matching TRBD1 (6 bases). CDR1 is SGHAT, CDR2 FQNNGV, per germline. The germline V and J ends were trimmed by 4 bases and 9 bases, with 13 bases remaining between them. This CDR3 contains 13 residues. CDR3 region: CASSSTGMMPQHF. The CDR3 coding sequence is TGTGCCAGCAGCTCCACAGGGATGATGCCCCAGCATTTT.

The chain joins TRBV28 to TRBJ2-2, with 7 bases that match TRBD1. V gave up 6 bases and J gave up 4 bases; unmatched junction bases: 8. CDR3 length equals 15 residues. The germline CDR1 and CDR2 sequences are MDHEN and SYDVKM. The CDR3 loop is CASSHDRAGTGELFF. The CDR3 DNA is TGTGCCAGCAGCCATGACAGGGCTGGCACCGGGGAGCTGTTTTTT.

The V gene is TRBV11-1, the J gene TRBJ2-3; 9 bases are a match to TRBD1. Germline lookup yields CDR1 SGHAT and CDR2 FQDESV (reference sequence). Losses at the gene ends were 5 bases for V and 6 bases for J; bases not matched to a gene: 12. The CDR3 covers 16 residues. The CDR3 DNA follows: TGTGCCAGCAGCCTTTATACAGGGGGCCCCACGGATACGCAGTATTTT. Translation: CASSLYTGGPTDTQYF. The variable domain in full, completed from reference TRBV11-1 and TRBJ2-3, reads EAEVAQSPRYKITEKSQAVAFWCDPISGHATLYWYRQILGQGPELLVQFQDESVVDDSQLPKDRFSAERLKGVDSTLKIQPAELGDSAMYLCASSLYTGGPTDTQYFGPGTRLTVL.

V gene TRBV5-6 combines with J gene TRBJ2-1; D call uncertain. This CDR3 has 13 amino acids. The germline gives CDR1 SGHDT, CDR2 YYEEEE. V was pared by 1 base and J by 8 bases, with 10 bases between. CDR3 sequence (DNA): TGTGCCAGCAGCTTGAAAGTAGCCTATGAGCAGTTCTTC. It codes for CASSLKVAYEQFF.

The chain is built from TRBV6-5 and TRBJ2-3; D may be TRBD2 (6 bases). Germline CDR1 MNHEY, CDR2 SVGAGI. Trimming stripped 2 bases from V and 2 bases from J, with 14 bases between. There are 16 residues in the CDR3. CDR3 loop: CASSYRGTRSTDTQYF. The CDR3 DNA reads TGTGCCAGCAGTTACAGAGGGACTCGTTCCACAGATACGCAGTATTTT.

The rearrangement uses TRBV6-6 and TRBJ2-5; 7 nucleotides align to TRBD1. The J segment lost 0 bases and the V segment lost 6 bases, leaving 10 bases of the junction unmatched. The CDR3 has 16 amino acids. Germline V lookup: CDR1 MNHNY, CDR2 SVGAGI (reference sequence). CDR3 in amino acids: CASSRGTDLYQETQYF. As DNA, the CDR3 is TGTGCCAGCAGCCGTGGGACAGACCTGTACCAAGAGACCCAGTACTTC.

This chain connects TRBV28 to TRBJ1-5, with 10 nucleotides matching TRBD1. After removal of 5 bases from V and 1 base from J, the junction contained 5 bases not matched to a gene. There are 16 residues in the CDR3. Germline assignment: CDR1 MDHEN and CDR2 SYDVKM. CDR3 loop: CASSTDRGRSNQPQHF. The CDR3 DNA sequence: TGTGCCAGCAGTACCGACAGGGGGCGAAGCAATCAGCCCCAGCATTTT.

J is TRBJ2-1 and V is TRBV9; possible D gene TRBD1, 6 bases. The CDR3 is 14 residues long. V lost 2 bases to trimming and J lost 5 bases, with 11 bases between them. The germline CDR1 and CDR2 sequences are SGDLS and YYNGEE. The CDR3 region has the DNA TGTGCCAGCAGCGTCACACAGGGTAACAATGAGCAGTTCTTC. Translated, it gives CASSVTQGNNEQFF.

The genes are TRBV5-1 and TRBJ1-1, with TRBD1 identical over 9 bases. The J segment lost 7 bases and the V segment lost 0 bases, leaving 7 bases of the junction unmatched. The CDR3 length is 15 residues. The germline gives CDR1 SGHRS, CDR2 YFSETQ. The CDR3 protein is CASSLDTGTGSEAFF. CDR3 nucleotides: TGCGCCAGCAGCTTGGACACCGGGACAGGGAGTGAAGCTTTCTTT.

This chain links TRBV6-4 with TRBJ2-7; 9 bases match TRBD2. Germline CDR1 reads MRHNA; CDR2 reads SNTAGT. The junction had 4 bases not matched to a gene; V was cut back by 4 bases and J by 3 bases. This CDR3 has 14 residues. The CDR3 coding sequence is TGTGCCAGCAGTGTCGCGGGAGGGCGCTACGAGCAGTACTTC. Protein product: CASSVAGGRYEQYF.

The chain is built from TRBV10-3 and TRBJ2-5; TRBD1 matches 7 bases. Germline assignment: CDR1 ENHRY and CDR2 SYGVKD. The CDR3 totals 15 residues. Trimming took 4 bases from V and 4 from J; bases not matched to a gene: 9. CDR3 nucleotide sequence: TGTGCCATCAGTGGATCAGGGGGATCCCTAGAGACCCAGTACTTC. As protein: CAISGSGGSLETQYF.

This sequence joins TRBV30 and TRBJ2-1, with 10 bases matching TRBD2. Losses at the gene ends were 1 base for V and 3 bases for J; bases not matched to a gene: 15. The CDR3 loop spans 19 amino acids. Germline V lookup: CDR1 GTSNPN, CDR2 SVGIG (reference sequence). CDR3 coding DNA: TGTGCCTGGAGTGGCCAGGGGAGCGGGACTAGCGCGATCTACAATGAGCAGTTCTTC. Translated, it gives CAWSGQGSGTSAIYNEQFF.

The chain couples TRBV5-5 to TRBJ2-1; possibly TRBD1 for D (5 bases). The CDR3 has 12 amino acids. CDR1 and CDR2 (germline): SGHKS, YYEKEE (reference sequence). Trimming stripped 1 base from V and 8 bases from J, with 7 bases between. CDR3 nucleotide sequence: TGTGCCAGCAGCTTGACAGGCCATGAGCAGTTCTTC. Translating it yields CASSLTGHEQFF.

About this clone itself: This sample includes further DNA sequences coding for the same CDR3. Here the CDR3 DNA reads TGCGCCAGCAGCCTTCGGGAGACGAACACCGGGGAGCTGTTTTTT. This sequence encodes CASSLRETNTGELFF. This chain uses TRBV5-1 with TRBJ2-2; weak D call: TRBD2 (6 bases). CDR1 is SGHRS and CDR2 is YFSETQ in the germline V gene. V was cut by 4 bases and J by 0 bases, with 10 bases left in between. The CDR3 is 15 amino acids.

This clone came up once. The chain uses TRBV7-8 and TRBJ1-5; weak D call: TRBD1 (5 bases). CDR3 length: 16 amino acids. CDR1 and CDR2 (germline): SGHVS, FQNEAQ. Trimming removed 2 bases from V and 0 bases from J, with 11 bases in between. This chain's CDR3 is CASSLRGGNSNQPQHF. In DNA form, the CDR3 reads TGTGCCAGCAGCTTACGGGGGGGAAATAGCAATCAGCCCCAGCATTTT.

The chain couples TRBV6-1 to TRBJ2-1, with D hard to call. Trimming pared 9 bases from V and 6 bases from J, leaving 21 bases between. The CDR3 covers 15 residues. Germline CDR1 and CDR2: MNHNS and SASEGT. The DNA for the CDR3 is TGTGCCAGTCTATCTGGCAGCGCGCCGACCAATGAGCAGTTCTTC. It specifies CASLSGSAPTNEQFF.

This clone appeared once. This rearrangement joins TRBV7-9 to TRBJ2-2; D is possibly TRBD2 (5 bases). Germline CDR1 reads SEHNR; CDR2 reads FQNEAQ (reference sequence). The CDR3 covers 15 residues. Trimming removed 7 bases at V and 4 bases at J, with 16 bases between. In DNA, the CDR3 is TGTGCCAGCACCCCGGCGGGCGGACCCACCGGGGAGCTGTTTTTT. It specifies CASTPAGGPTGELFF.

As DNA, the CDR3 is TGTGCCAGCAGCTTGGGAACGATCGCGAGCAATCAGCCCCAGCATTTT. Encoded protein: CASSLGTIASNQPQHF. The V gene is TRBV5-6, the J gene TRBJ1-5; D gene unclear. Germline loops: CDR1 SGHDT, CDR2 YYEEEE. The CDR3 is 16 residues long. Trimming took off 0 bases at V and 1 base at J, with 11 bases between the two ends.

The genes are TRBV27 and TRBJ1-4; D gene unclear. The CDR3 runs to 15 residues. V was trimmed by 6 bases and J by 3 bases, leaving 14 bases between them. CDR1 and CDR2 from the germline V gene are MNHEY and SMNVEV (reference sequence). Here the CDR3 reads CASSRVQNSNEKLFF. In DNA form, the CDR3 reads TGTGCCAGCAGCCGTGTACAGAACTCTAATGAAAAACTGTTTTTT.

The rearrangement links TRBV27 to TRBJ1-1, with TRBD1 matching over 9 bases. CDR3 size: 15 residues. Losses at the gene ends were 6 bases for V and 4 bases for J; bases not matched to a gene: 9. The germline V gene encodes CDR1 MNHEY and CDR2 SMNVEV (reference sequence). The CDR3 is CASRTHRDRVTEAFF. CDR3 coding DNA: TGTGCCAGCAGAACCCACCGGGACAGGGTCACTGAAGCTTTCTTT.